This note documents a single T cell receptor (beta chain) sequence. Its antigen is unknown. This record belongs to a study of cytomegalovirus exposure and HLA in healthy donors. Researchers ran the PCR with 60 Vbeta and 13 Jbeta primers. Measured with immunoSEQ multiplex PCR; TCRdb has only the in-frame clones, and not every one. The repertoire consists of 200,000 to 250,000 clones, with more than 75% occurring once and the leading ten covering 3.5% to 4%. Study-level results: There were some V segments, including TRBV6-2 and TRBV6-3, excluded as indistinguishable. Association with HLA alleles at 0.05 false discovery rate was found for about 17,000 TCR beta sequences in a later analysis.

The CDR3 runs to 13 residues. Germline loops: CDR1 SGHRS, CDR2 YFSETQ. The ends were cut back, 5 bases at V and 2 bases at J, with 11 bases in the middle. Sequenced: PBMCs. The source is a male donor in good health and CMV-seronegative. The J gene is TRBJ2-7, the V gene TRBV5-1; maybe TRBD1 (7 bases). The CDR3 DNA is TGCGCCAGCAGTCAGGGGGGTACCTACGAGCAGTACTTC. Its translation: CASSQGGTYEQYF.